This entry features one T cell receptor beta chain sequence. As yet, its antigen is unknown. This entry belongs to a study of T-cell memory formation after mild COVID-19. The study's findings and limits: Clones shrinking between day 15 and 85 showed a balanced CD4/CD8 split, and those that grew later tilted toward CD4+.

5'RACE primed at constant segments yielded TCR alpha and TCR beta cDNA libraries bearing sample barcodes and UMIs. A single record per CDR3 protein comes from TCRdb applying MiXCR to the 5' RACE reads. The repertoire holds about 320,000 distinct CDR3 sequences, over 11% seen once, with around 23% in the top ten. The CDR3 runs to 15 residues. CDR1 LNHNV and CDR2 YYDKDF come from the germline V gene (reference sequence). Trimming cost V 0 bases and J 0 bases; bases outside gene matches: 1. V gene TRBV15 combines with J gene TRBJ1-2; 7 bases fit TRBD1. This sequence originates from a man in his late teens or twenties who had mild COVID-19 (a few samples of this study predate the infection). Cell type and time point are not known. Input material: PBMCs or a T cell subset sorted from them (not recorded which). CDR3 amino acids: CATSRDTGANYGYTF. CDR3 nucleotides: TGTGCCACCAGCAGAGACACAGGGGCTAACTATGGCTACACCTTC.